The sequence of this TCR beta chain was determined in a study of human T cells and chemical hapten exposure. Study at large: Predominantly women, the patients had alopecia areata, totalis or universalis.

Attachment of unique molecular identifiers to individual cDNA molecules was performed in the library. TCRdb re-called the RACE reads with MiXCR, one entry per CDR3 protein. The sample shows about 160,000 distinct CDR3 sequences, about a quarter of them seen only once. This clonotype was found a few times. Germline V lookup: CDR1 SGHNT, CDR2 YENEEA. CDR3 length: 15 residues. The V gene lost 5 bases and the J gene lost 0 bases, with 11 bases spanning the gap. Time point given: patch test 3, about 24 weeks after DPC sensitization. As for treatment: therapeutic diphenylcyclopropenone sensitization with weekly scalp DPC. Unseparated into fractions, whole blood served as the source from which total RNA was extracted.

The chain has TRBV11-3 and TRBJ1-5; D is unresolved. The receptor was derived from a woman between 18 and 29 years old with alopecia areata. Some clones in this sample may be carry-over from other donors' samples. The source material was whole blood, sampled in connection with sensitization to the hapten diphenylcyclopropenone (DPC). The CDR3 is CASSPDGPSNQPQHF. CDR3 DNA sequence: TGTGCCAGCAGCCCCGACGGCCCTAGCAATCAGCCCCAGCATTTT.